These 21 T cell receptor beta chains originate from one sample sequenced in a study of cytomegalovirus exposure and HLA in healthy donors. The PCR contained 60 Vbeta and 13 Jbeta primers. Measured with immunoSEQ multiplex PCR; TCRdb has only the in-frame clones, and not every one. The sample carries over 200,000 clones, over 60% recorded once. The sequenced sample was PBMCs. The receptors come from a male donor in good health and CMV-seronegative.

The chain uses TRBV19 and TRBJ2-1; 9 bases agree with TRBD2. The germline CDR1 and CDR2 sequences are LNHDA and SQIVND (reference sequence). The trim removed 3 bases at V and 8 bases at J, leaving 8 bases unmatched. The CDR3 is 15 residues long. The CDR3 DNA reads as TGTGCCAGTAGTATCTGGTCTAGCGGGAACGATGAGCAGTTCTTC. This sequence encodes CASSIWSSGNDEQFF.

V gene TRBV11-1 combines with J gene TRBJ2-3; no clear D. V lost 1 base and J 5 bases, leaving 7 bases between the germline ends. The germline gives CDR1 SGHAT, CDR2 FQDESV (reference sequence). This CDR3 contains 13 residues. Written as DNA, the CDR3 is TGTGCCAGCAGCTTAGTAGCCATAGATACGCAGTATTTT. This encodes CASSLVAIDTQYF. The complete variable domain, with remaining parts taken from reference TRBV11-1 and TRBJ2-3, reads EAEVAQSPRYKITEKSQAVAFWCDPISGHATLYWYRQILGQGPELLVQFQDESVVDDSQLPKDRFSAERLKGVDSTLKIQPAELGDSAMYLCASSLVAIDTQYFGPGTRLTVL.

In regard to this clone: This CDR3 is also generated by other DNA sequences in the sample. As DNA, the CDR3 is TGTGCCAGCTCCCCCCTAGCCGAGCAGTACTTC. Translated, it gives CASSPLAEQYF. The genes are TRBV7-2 and TRBJ2-7, with D perhaps matching TRBD2 (5 bases). There are 11 residues in the CDR3. The V gene lost 8 bases and the J gene lost 6 bases, with 11 bases spanning the gap. From germline, CDR1 is SGHTA and CDR2 FQGNSA.

V gene TRBV2 combines with J gene TRBJ2-3, with D tentatively TRBD2 (5 bases). The CDR3 is 14 residues long. Germline loops: CDR1 SNHLY, CDR2 FYNNEI. Trimming took 3 bases from V and 2 from J, leaving 9 bases between them. The CDR3 DNA follows: TGTGCCAGCAGTGAGAGCGGCAACACAGATACGCAGTATTTT. Protein: CASSESGNTDTQYF.

The V call is TRBV28, the J call TRBJ1-2, with D unclear. Germline V gene data show CDR1 as MDHEN and CDR2 as SYDVKM. CDR3 length equals 12 residues. Trimming took off 3 bases at V and 6 bases at J, with 8 bases between the two ends. The CDR3 nucleotides read TGTGCCAGCAGTTTCCCGCGAGATGGCTACACCTTC. It codes for CASSFPRDGYTF.

The CDR3 protein is CASSVRSGASTDTQYF. DNA of the CDR3: TGTGCCAGCAGCGTACGTAGCGGGGCAAGCACAGATACGCAGTATTTT. This sequence joins TRBV9 and TRBJ2-3; 8 bases fit TRBD2. The V gene end was trimmed by 1 base and the J gene end by 0 bases; junction bases not matched to a gene: 4. The germline CDR1 and CDR2 sequences are SGDLS and YYNGEE. The CDR3 is 16 amino acids.

The V and J genes are TRBV5-1 and TRBJ2-2, with TRBD2 matching over 9 bases. Trimming removed 0 bases from V and 5 bases from J; junction bases left unmatched: 5. Germline assignment: CDR1 SGHRS and CDR2 YFSETQ. The CDR3 loop spans 16 amino acids. CDR3 DNA: TGCGCCAGCAGCTTGGCCCTAGCGGGGAGGACCGGGGAGCTGTTTTTT. Amino acid sequence: CASSLALAGRTGELFF. Full variable domain (outside the CDR3, taken from reference TRBV5-1 and TRBJ2-2): KAGVTQTPRYLIKTRGQQVTLSCSPISGHRSVSWYQQTPGQGLQFLFEYFSETQRNKGNFPGRFSGRQFSNSRSEMNVSTLELGDSALYLCASSLALAGRTGELFFGEGSRLTVL.

There are a few counts of this clone. The rearrangement links TRBV6-1 to TRBJ1-6, with no clear D. There are 14 residues in the CDR3. CDR1 and CDR2 (germline): MNHNS, SASEGT. V shed 0 bases and J shed 7 bases, with 7 bases lying between them. The CDR3, as DNA: TGTGCCAGCAGTGAAGCGGCGACAAATTCACCCCTCCACTTT. This encodes CASSEAATNSPLHF.

The gene calls are TRBV2 and TRBJ1-1; the D gene is possibly TRBD1 (6 bases). The CDR3 covers 11 residues. The V gene's germline CDR1 is SNHLY and CDR2 FYNNEI. With 8 bases removed from V and 7 bases from J, the gap between germline ends came to 11 bases. For the CDR3, the DNA is TGTGCCAGCTACCGGGACATTGAAGCTTTCTTT. Translating it yields CASYRDIEAFF. The full variable domain, rest sourced from reference TRBV2 and TRBJ1-1, is EPEVTQTPSHQVTQMGQEVILRCVPISNHLYFYWYRQILGQKVEFLVSFYNNEISEKSEIFDDQFSVERPDGSNFTLKIRSTKLEDSAMYFCASYRDIEAFFGQGTRLTVV.

The chain has TRBV6-6 and TRBJ2-7; a possible D gene is TRBD1 (5 bases). The germline CDR1 and CDR2 sequences are MNHNY and SVGAGI (reference sequence). V was shortened by 4 bases and J by 2 bases, with 12 bases between the two germline ends. This CDR3 comprises 14 residues. This CDR3 reads CASSSHLGPYEQYF. The CDR3 DNA follows: TGTGCCAGCAGTTCCCATCTGGGGCCCTACGAGCAGTACTTC.

This chain connects TRBV2 to TRBJ1-1; TRBD1 matches 11 bases. Trimming took 6 bases from V and 4 from J; bases not matched to a gene: 4. The germline V gene encodes CDR1 SNHLY and CDR2 FYNNEI. This CDR3 spans 14 amino acids. This CDR3 is CASRGGQGGTEAFF. The CDR3 coding sequence is TGTGCCAGCAGAGGGGGACAGGGGGGCACTGAAGCTTTCTTT.

V is TRBV5-1 and J is TRBJ2-5; D is unclear. The germline V gene has CDR1 SGHRS and CDR2 YFSETQ. The CDR3 is 14 residues long. V was cut by 5 bases and J by 4 bases, with 15 bases left in between. The DNA for the CDR3 is TGCGCCAGCAGAGATGAGAGTAAGCGAGAGACCCAGTACTTC. Translation gives CASRDESKRETQYF.

In DNA form, the CDR3 reads TGCGCCAGCAGCTTGGCCGACAGGGTCTCCTACGAGCAGTACTTC. It codes for CASSLADRVSYEQYF. This rearrangement joins TRBV5-1 to TRBJ2-7; 7 bases align to TRBD1. This CDR3 spans 15 amino acids. V trimming: 0 bases; J trimming: 0 bases; junction bases outside the gene matches: 3. Germline V lookup: CDR1 SGHRS, CDR2 YFSETQ.

In this sample, this clone turned up once. The chain joins TRBV29-1 to TRBJ2-7, with 9 nucleotides matching TRBD1. In germline, CDR1 is SQVTM, CDR2 ANQGSEA. V trimming: 6 bases; J trimming: 3 bases; junction bases outside the gene matches: 6. CDR3 length: 13 residues. The CDR3 sequence is CSVGTGSIYEQYF. The CDR3 coding sequence is TGCAGCGTCGGGACAGGGTCTATCTACGAGCAGTACTTC.

The chain carries TRBV19 and TRBJ2-4, with a weak D call TRBD2 (5 bases). V was cut by 3 bases and J by 0 bases, with 15 bases left in between. CDR1 is LNHDA and CDR2 is SQIVND in the germline V gene (reference sequence). This CDR3 contains 17 residues. The CDR3 sequence is CASSISLGGLAKNIQYF. The CDR3 DNA follows: TGTGCCAGTAGTATTAGTCTGGGCGGACTAGCCAAAAACATTCAGTACTTC.

The V gene is TRBV6-5, the J gene TRBJ2-3; 7 nucleotides agree with TRBD2. The V gene's germline CDR1 is MNHEY and CDR2 SVGAGI. The CDR3 length is 14 residues. The V gene end was trimmed by 7 bases and the J gene end by 0 bases; junction bases not matched to a gene: 4. CDR3 residues: CASIASGSTDTQYF. Here the CDR3 DNA reads TGTGCCAGCATCGCTAGCGGTAGCACAGATACGCAGTATTTT.

V is TRBV2 and J is TRBJ2-7; a weak D match, TRBD1 (6 bases). There are 16 residues in the CDR3. The V and J ends lost 6 bases and 5 bases respectively, with 23 bases between them. The germline V gene encodes CDR1 SNHLY and CDR2 FYNNEI. CDR3 in DNA: TGTGCCAGCAGACACAGGACAGTAGCATTACTCCACGAGCAGTACTTC. Translating gives CASRHRTVALLHEQYF. Full variable domain (missing parts from reference TRBV2 and TRBJ2-7): EPEVTQTPSHQVTQMGQEVILRCVPISNHLYFYWYRQILGQKVEFLVSFYNNEISEKSEIFDDQFSVERPDGSNFTLKIRSTKLEDSAMYFCASRHRTVALLHEQYFGPGTRLTVT.

The chain employs TRBV18 and TRBJ1-1, with D possibly being TRBD1 (5 bases). Trimming took 5 bases from V and 8 from J, leaving 18 bases between them. The germline V gene encodes CDR1 KGHSH and CDR2 LQKENI. This CDR3 is 14 amino acids long. The CDR3 nucleotides are TGTGCCAGCTCATATCGACAGCCACCCACAGAAGCTTTCTTT. Translating it yields CASSYRQPPTEAFF.

The chain recombines TRBV19 with TRBJ2-5; TRBD1 matches 11 bases. The junction had 7 bases not matched to a gene; V was cut back by 8 bases and J by 5 bases. The CDR3 runs to 14 residues. Per germline, CDR1 LNHDA and CDR2 SQIVND (reference sequence). The CDR3 reads CASSDRGLRETQYF. DNA of the CDR3: TGTGCCAGTTCGGACAGGGGGCTTCGGGAGACCCAGTACTTC.

This chain uses TRBV7-6 with TRBJ1-6; no clear D gene. The V and J ends lost 5 bases and 11 bases respectively, with 10 bases between them. Germline CDR1 SGHVS, CDR2 FNYEAQ. CDR3 length: 12 residues. CDR3 region: CASSQGRPPLHF. CDR3 DNA sequence: TGTGCCAGCAGCCAAGGGAGGCCACCCCTCCACTTT.

This clone occurred a few times. The CDR3 DNA reads TGTGCCAGCAGTTGGGGGTGGGTGGGGGGCACTGAAGCTTTCTTT. This sequence encodes CASSWGWVGGTEAFF. The chain carries TRBV6-5 and TRBJ1-1; possible D gene TRBD1, 5 bases. The V gene's germline CDR1 is MNHEY and CDR2 SVGAGI. The CDR3 runs 15 residues. Trimming removed 4 bases from V and 4 bases from J, with 16 bases in between.